This record looks at one T cell receptor (beta chain) sequence and its context. This clonotype has just a few counts. The antigen it recognizes is unknown. Per-base quality was not reported, and no clone a single base away is much larger than it. This record comes from a study of T cells in Graves' hyperthyroidism and ophthalmopathy (dated by TCRdb to the late 2010s). At the level of the whole study: Peripheral blood was sampled at the time of initial diagnosis, prior to any treatment. TCR V-J signatures able to tell the groups apart were searched for in a discovery cohort of 100 patients, of whom under 45 had Graves' ophthalmopathy and 57 had stable Graves' hyperthyroidism. Prospective prediction of ophthalmopathy was tested in an independent validation cohort consisting of under 20 hyperthyroidism patients and approximately 16 patients who later progressed to ophthalmopathy. For training and testing, the 100 or so patients in the discovery cohort were randomly divided in a 7:3 ratio. The study also compared thyroid tissue and blood T-cell repertoires from a handful of Graves' hyperthyroidism patients. After sampling, hyperthyroidism patients received methimazole starting at 30 mg daily, and ophthalmopathy patients received high-dose intravenous methylprednisolone. TCR Vbeta CDR3 sequencing of 130 to 150 peripheral blood samples (under 45 ophthalmopathy, 75 hyperthyroidism and around 17 progressor patients) is reported in the paper. Findings and caveats that apply to the study as a whole: A model built on a 13 V-J signature distinguished ophthalmopathy from stable hyperthyroidism, reaching 85% to 90% sensitivity and 81.08% specificity in cross-validation and 80%/75% in testing. No statistical method was used to set the sample size in advance, and investigators knew the group allocation. During validation, the model predicted progression to ophthalmopathy a median of about 5.9 months ahead of onset, with approximately 71% sensitivity and roughly 75% specificity. Blood samples also contained most of the expanded thyroid clonotypes (frequency above 0.001), which suggests that blood repertoires may reflect thyroid immune responses.

Graves' hyperthyroidism was defined as stable when no progression to ophthalmopathy occurred over 18 months of follow-up. Hyperthyroidism patients were newly diagnosed, had a disease duration of under 2 months, and were aged 18 to 65 years. Any patient with an uncontrolled infection, another autoimmune disease, pregnancy or lactation was excluded. Diagnoses relied on clinical symptoms, serum thyroxine and TRAb, thyroid ultrasound and orbital computed tomography. PBMCs were separated from approximately 10 ml of fresh peripheral blood using Ficoll-Paque density gradient centrifugation. Total RNA was extracted with Trizol reagent, and quality was checked on an Agilent 2100 Bioanalyzer. TCR beta CDR3 regions were amplified from RNA transcripts. The TCR CDR3 was subjected to a first round of RT-PCR using the HTBI primer set and the Qiagen OneStep RT-PCR kit. The libraries were constructed in a second round of multiplex PCR and then size-selected and purified. Libraries were sequenced paired-end with 100 bp reads on an Illumina HiSeq2000. The study's own analysis went as follows. Raw data were processed with SOAPnuke, discarding reads with adapters, uncalled bases, mean Phred below 15, or no exact constant-primer or identifier match. High-quality paired reads were merged with COPE v1.2.5, and unique nucleotide sequences were defined as clonotypes. MiTCR v1.1 was used to align clonotypes to the IMGT TRBV, TRBD and TRBJ reference segments. Only V-J combinations with frequency above 0.0001, covering about 99% of repertoires, were analysed. A TCS score was defined as the ratio of F50 (clonal expansion) to E x V (chaos), with BLOSUM62-based TCRdist applied between CDR3 peptides within each V-J. Welch's t-statistics and random forest reduced just over 500 V-J features to 10 to 15, which were used in a naive Bayes classifier (R e1071). The similarity between thyroid and blood repertoires was quantified using the Morisita-Horn index. TCRdb's own reprocessing of the public reads used fastp at Q25 and MiXCR and kept productive beta chains. All rows with the same CDR3 protein become a single entry with the most common DNA and genes. TCRdb assigned the V and J calls; the authors' analysis was not used. The sample table lists nearly 750,000 distinct CDR3 sequences, 30% to 40% of them with a count of one. The ten largest make up less than 35% of the sample.

Reading the germline V gene gives CDR1 SGDLS and CDR2 YYNGEE. The CDR3 runs 15 residues from the cysteine to the phenylalanine. Only the CDR3 DNA is retained, 45 bases long and in frame from the first base. The junction shows trimming of 0 bases on V and 5 bases on J, and the gene matches do not reach 5 bases of it. The rearrangement joined TRBV9 to TRBJ1-5; TRBD1 agrees with 7 junctional bases. Sample: blood. The receptor was derived from a middle-aged woman with Graves' hyperthyroidism. The nucleotide sequence is given as TGTGCCAGCAGCGTAGGCAACAGGGGTGATCAGCCCCAGCATTTT. The resulting protein is CASSVGNRGDQPQHF.